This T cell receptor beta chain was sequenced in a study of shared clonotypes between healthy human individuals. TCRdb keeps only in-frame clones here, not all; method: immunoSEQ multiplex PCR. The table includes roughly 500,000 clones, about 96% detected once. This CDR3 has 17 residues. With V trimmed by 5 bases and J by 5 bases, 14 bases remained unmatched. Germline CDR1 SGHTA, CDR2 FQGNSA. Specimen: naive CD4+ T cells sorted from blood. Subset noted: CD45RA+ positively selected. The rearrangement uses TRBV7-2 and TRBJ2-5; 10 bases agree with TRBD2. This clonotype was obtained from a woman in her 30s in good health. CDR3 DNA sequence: TGTGCCAGCAGCCCTGATATTAGCGGGAGGATAGTGGAGACCCAGTACTTC. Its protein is CASSPDISGRIVETQYF.